Listed here are 28 T cell receptor beta chains from one sample, sequenced in a study of blood T cells in healthy people across ages. With a J-beta primer mix and a sample-barcoded 5' primer, a second PCR ran about 7 to 12 cycles. TCRdb passed the 5' RACE reads through MiXCR, listing each CDR3 protein once. The table records about 320,000 distinct CDR3 sequences, 25% to 30% of them present only once. Sequences were obtained from blood. These TCRs come from an older woman in good health.

As concerns this clonotype: The junction shows a germline mismatch at one end, possibly a read error. CDR3 residues: CASSYRDGTYEQHF. CDR3 coding DNA: TGTGCCAGCAGTTACCGGGACGGAACCTACGAGCAGCACTTC. The gene calls are TRBV6-5 and TRBJ2-7; the D gene could be TRBD1 or TRBD2 (5 bases each). The CDR3 has 14 residues. CDR1 is MNHEY and CDR2 is SVGAGI in the germline V gene.

The J gene is TRBJ1-4, the V gene TRBV4-3; weak D call: TRBD1 (5 bases). Germline CDR1 LGHNA, CDR2 YSLEER. The CDR3 extends over 14 amino acids. V gave up 6 bases and J gave up 7 bases, with 15 bases separating them. The CDR3, as DNA: TGCGCCAGCAGTCCGGGCCGGGGGTTTGAAAAACTGTTTTTT. This gives the protein CASSPGRGFEKLFF.

This clonotype was observed a handful of times. No conserved phenylalanine or tryptophan is present at the end of the CDR3, so a read error is the likely explanation. The V call is TRBV28, the J call TRBJ1-2, with D possibly TRBD1 on 6 matching bases. This CDR3 has 13 residues. Germline loops: CDR1 MDHEN, CDR2 SYDVKM. V gave up 4 bases and J gave up 4 bases, with 10 bases separating them. Here the CDR3 reads CASSSLGGYGYTV. CDR3 coding DNA: TGTGCCAGCAGTTCCCTAGGGGGCTATGGCTACACCGTC.

The chain couples TRBV20-1 to TRBJ1-2; D ambiguous. The CDR3 is made up of 18 amino acids. Germline V lookup: CDR1 DFQATT, CDR2 SNEGSKA (reference sequence). V lost 3 bases and J 1 base, leaving 24 bases between the germline ends. CDR3 sequence (DNA): TGCAGTGCTAGGCACGCGGGCGGCAGGCAAAGAAGTAACTATGGCTACACCTTC. It codes for CSARHAGGRQRSNYGYTF.

At least ten counts were recorded for this clonotype. The chain combines TRBV5-1 with TRBJ1-2, with 7 bases that match TRBD1. Trimming removed 4 bases from V and 7 bases from J; junction bases left unmatched: 10. Germline CDR1 and CDR2: SGHRS and YFSETQ. The CDR3 is made up of 14 amino acids. The CDR3: CASSAGGTAGGYTF. DNA for the CDR3: TGCGCCAGCAGCGCGGGTGGGACAGCTGGTGGCTACACCTTC.

The chain carries TRBV3-1 and TRBJ1-2; D gene uncertain. V dropped 0 bases and J dropped 2 bases, with 10 bases sitting between them. The CDR3 has 15 residues. Germline V gene lookup returns CDR1 LGHDT and CDR2 YNNKEL (reference sequence). CDR3 protein: CASSQDFRPNYGYTF. Written as DNA, the CDR3 is TGTGCCAGCAGCCAAGATTTCAGACCAAACTATGGCTACACCTTC.

This clonotype occurred many times. The chain is built from TRBV7-2 and TRBJ2-5; the D is unclear. Germline V CDR1 and CDR2: SGHTA, FQGNSA. Trimming cost V 5 bases and J 3 bases, with 4 bases left between them. This CDR3 has 11 residues. The CDR3 reads CASSPKETQYF. DNA of the CDR3: TGTGCCAGCAGCCCAAAAGAGACCCAGTACTTC.

V gene TRBV4-1 combines with J gene TRBJ2-3; D not certain. The CDR3 spans 13 residues. CDR1 is MGHRA, CDR2 YSYEKL, per germline. Trimming took 0 bases from V and 4 from J, leaving 5 bases between them. The CDR3 bases are TGCGCCAGCAGCCAAGATCGCCCAGATACGCAGTATTTT. This encodes CASSQDRPDTQYF.

This chain's CDR3 is CSASGIPTYEQYF. CDR3 DNA: TGCAGTGCTAGTGGGATCCCAACCTACGAGCAGTACTTC. The rearrangement uses TRBV20-1 and TRBJ2-7; D is unresolved. With 3 bases removed from V and 2 bases from J, the gap between germline ends came to 11 bases. CDR1 DFQATT and CDR2 SNEGSKA come from the germline V gene (reference sequence). The CDR3 totals 13 residues.

The chain couples TRBV28 to TRBJ2-1; 10 nucleotides align to TRBD2. The assigned J gene may be wrong: the sequence end matches TRBJ2-7 better. Germline values: CDR1 MDHEN, CDR2 SYDVKM. This CDR3 is 14 amino acids long. CDR3 DNA sequence: TGTGCCAGCAGGTCTAGCGGGAGAGGGTACGAGCAGTACTTC. It translates to CASRSSGRGYEQYF.

This chain connects TRBV14 to TRBJ1-1; the D is unclear. Germline V CDR1 and CDR2: SGHDN, FVKESK. The V gene lost 0 bases and the J gene lost 5 bases, with 10 bases spanning the gap. This CDR3 contains 14 residues. The CDR3 sequence: CASSQEFPGTEAFF. DNA for the CDR3: TGTGCCAGCAGCCAAGAGTTTCCCGGGACTGAAGCTTTCTTT.

This clonotype was observed a handful of times. The chain combines TRBV6-2 or TRBV6-3 with TRBJ2-6; tentatively, D is TRBD2 (6 bases). The CDR3 extends over 17 amino acids. CDR1 is MNHEY, CDR2 SVGEGT, per germline. V lost 6 bases to trimming and J lost 3 bases, with 18 bases between them. The CDR3 nucleotides read TGTGCCAGCAGACAACCGGGACTGACGGATGGGGCCAACGTCCTGACTTTC. Its translation: CASRQPGLTDGANVLTF.

The CDR3 sequence: CASSWDPRTYNEQFF. CDR3 nucleotide sequence: TGTGCCAGCAGTTGGGACCCACGAACCTACAATGAGCAGTTCTTC. This chain joins TRBV12-3 or TRBV12-4 and TRBJ2-5; D may be TRBD1 or TRBD2 (5 bases each). TRBJ2-1 explains the end of the DNA better; the J call may be wrong. CDR3 length equals 15 residues.

The chain employs TRBV29-1 and TRBJ2-3; D call uncertain. The CDR3 consists of 13 residues. Germline CDR1 SQVTM, CDR2 ANQGSEA. The V end was cut by 4 bases, the J end by 2 bases, with 10 bases between. CDR3 DNA: TGCAGCGTTGCTGTGGTTTTCACAGATACGCAGTATTTT. Encoded protein: CSVAVVFTDTQYF.

This clonotype was detected only a few times. The rearrangement joins TRBV28 to TRBJ2-1, with D perhaps matching TRBD2 (5 bases). V dropped 5 bases and J dropped 0 bases, with 11 bases sitting between them. The CDR3 contains 15 residues. The germline V gene has CDR1 MDHEN and CDR2 SYDVKM. In DNA, the CDR3 is TGTGCCAGCAGTCCAGACACTAGCTCCTACAATGAGCAGTTCTTC. Translated, it gives CASSPDTSSYNEQFF.

This clonotype was seen a handful of times. The rearrangement links TRBV25-1 to TRBJ2-5, with a possible D match to TRBD2 (5 bases). V was trimmed by 1 base and J by 4 bases, leaving 13 bases between them. There are 15 residues in the CDR3. The germline V gene encodes CDR1 MGHDK and CDR2 SYGVNS. The CDR3 DNA is TGTGCCAGCAGTGAATTTGTGACGGGGAGAGAGACCCAGTACTTC. Encoded protein: CASSEFVTGRETQYF.

CDR3 residues: CASTPLGGPRTQYF. CDR3 coding DNA: TGTGCCAGCACCCCCCTTGGAGGGCCAAGGACCCAGTACTTC. The J gene is TRBJ2-5, the V gene TRBV27, with D perhaps TRBD2 (6 bases). V lost 7 bases to trimming and J lost 7 bases, with 19 bases between them. Germline V lookup: CDR1 MNHEY, CDR2 SMNVEV (reference sequence). This CDR3 region has 14 residues.

CDR3 nucleotides: TGTGCCAGCAGTGAAAGGACTAGAAGTCTGTACTTC. Encoded protein: CASSERTRSLYF. The chain joins TRBV6-1 to TRBJ2-5; 7 bases match TRBD2. The germline gives CDR1 MNHNS, CDR2 SASEGT. The V gene end was trimmed by 2 bases and the J gene end by 13 bases; junction bases not matched to a gene: 7. This CDR3 comprises 12 residues.

The chain carries TRBV28 and TRBJ2-5; either TRBD1 or TRBD2 may supply D (5 bases each). The J call may be in error: the DNA end matches TRBJ2-7 better. The CDR3 contains 15 residues. Per germline, CDR1 MDHEN and CDR2 SYDVKM. CDR3 in DNA: TGTGCCAGCAGTTCAGCCGGGACGGTGACCTACGAGCAGTACTTC. As protein: CASSSAGTVTYEQYF.

The chain employs TRBV3-1 and TRBJ2-4; 7 positions agree with TRBD1. This CDR3 has 14 amino acids. After removal of 7 bases from V and 0 bases from J, the junction contained 3 bases not matched to a gene. CDR1 and CDR2 (germline): LGHDT, YNNKEL (reference sequence). For the CDR3, the DNA is TGTGCCAGCACCTCAGGGGGAGCCAAAAACATTCAGTACTTC. Protein product: CASTSGGAKNIQYF.

In its sample, this clonotype was seen a few times. This chain joins TRBV12-5 and TRBJ2-5; TRBD1 matches at 7 bases. Germline assignment: CDR1 LGHNT and CDR2 FRNRAP. After removal of 2 bases from V and 11 bases from J, the junction contained 11 bases not matched to a gene. The CDR3 totals 14 residues. The CDR3 region is CASGLTTYTGEQYF. The CDR3 DNA follows: TGTGCTAGTGGTTTGACCACCTACACAGGGGAGCAGTACTTC. Based on the CDR3 plus reference TRBV12-5 and TRBJ2-5, the full variable domain is DARVTQTPRHKVTEMGQEVTMRCQPILGHNTVFWYRQTMMQGLELLAYFRNRAPLDDSGMPKDRFSAEMPDATLATLKIQPSEPRDSAVYFCASGLTTYTGEQYFGPGTRLLVL.

A few counts support this clonotype. The chain joins TRBV5-1 to TRBJ1-4, with D unresolved. The CDR3 length is 13 residues. Germline V gives CDR1 SGHRS, CDR2 YFSETQ. V was clipped by 3 bases and J by 7 bases, with 10 bases between them. This chain's CDR3 is CASSSSPSEKLFF. In DNA, the CDR3 is TGCGCCAGCAGCTCGTCTCCATCTGAAAAACTGTTTTTT. Based on the CDR3 plus reference TRBV5-1 and TRBJ1-4, the full variable domain is KAGVTQTPRYLIKTRGQQVTLSCSPISGHRSVSWYQQTPGQGLQFLFEYFSETQRNKGNFPGRFSGRQFSNSRSEMNVSTLELGDSALYLCASSSSPSEKLFFGSGTQLSVL.

This chain joins TRBV5-1 and TRBJ2-3; D gene ambiguous. Between the trimmed V and J ends, which lost 0 bases and 3 bases, there was a span of 11 bases. CDR3 size: 15 residues. Germline CDR1 SGHRS, CDR2 YFSETQ. The DNA of the CDR3 is TGCGCCAGCAGCTTGGAAGGGTTCCGGACAGATACGCAGTATTTT. Its protein product is CASSLEGFRTDTQYF.

With respect to this clonotype: One junction end disagrees with the germline gene, perhaps due to a read error. The V call is TRBV30, the J call TRBJ2-2, with D unclear. The CDR3 sequence is 11 residues long. Germline CDR1 GTSNPN, CDR2 SVGIG (reference sequence). The CDR3: CAWTRTGELFF. CDR3 sequence (DNA): TGCGCCTGGACCCGGACCGGGGAGCTGTTTTTT.

The chain has TRBV11-2 and TRBJ1-2; perhaps TRBD1 as D (5 bases). With 5 bases removed from V and 4 bases from J, the gap between germline ends came to 14 bases. Germline CDR1 reads SGHAT; CDR2 reads FQNNGV. This CDR3 comprises 14 residues. CDR3 sequence reads: CASSPGTVFYGYTF. The CDR3 nucleotides read TGTGCCAGCAGCCCCGGGACGGTATTCTATGGCTACACCTTC.

This clonotype was seen just once. This chain connects TRBV7-2 to TRBJ2-1; D perhaps matches TRBD1 (5 bases). This CDR3 region has 13 residues. Deletions cut 5 bases from V and 4 bases from J, with 9 bases between. The germline CDR1 and CDR2 sequences are SGHTA and FQGNSA. The CDR3 is CASSVQVYNEQFF. The CDR3 region has the DNA TGTGCCAGCAGCGTACAGGTATACAATGAGCAGTTCTTC.

The sample holds a few counts of this clonotype. The chain carries TRBV29-1 and TRBJ2-5, with TRBD2 matching over 11 bases. This CDR3 is 14 amino acids long. Unmatched junction bases numbered 8, after V lost 7 bases and J lost 4 bases. The germline V gene encodes CDR1 SQVTM and CDR2 ANQGSEA. The CDR3 DNA sequence: TGCAGCGCCGCGGCCGGGACTAGCGGAGAGACCCAGTACTTC. It codes for CSAAAGTSGETQYF.

This clonotype was observed a handful of times. The V call is TRBV20-1, the J call TRBJ2-1; D gene ambiguous. Per the germline V gene, CDR1 is DFQATT and CDR2 is SNEGSKA (reference sequence). The V and J ends lost 6 bases and 6 bases respectively, with 12 bases between them. This CDR3 has 12 amino acids. The CDR3 loop reads CSARDNSNEQFF. The CDR3 DNA reads TGCAGTGCCCGCGACAACTCCAATGAGCAGTTCTTC.